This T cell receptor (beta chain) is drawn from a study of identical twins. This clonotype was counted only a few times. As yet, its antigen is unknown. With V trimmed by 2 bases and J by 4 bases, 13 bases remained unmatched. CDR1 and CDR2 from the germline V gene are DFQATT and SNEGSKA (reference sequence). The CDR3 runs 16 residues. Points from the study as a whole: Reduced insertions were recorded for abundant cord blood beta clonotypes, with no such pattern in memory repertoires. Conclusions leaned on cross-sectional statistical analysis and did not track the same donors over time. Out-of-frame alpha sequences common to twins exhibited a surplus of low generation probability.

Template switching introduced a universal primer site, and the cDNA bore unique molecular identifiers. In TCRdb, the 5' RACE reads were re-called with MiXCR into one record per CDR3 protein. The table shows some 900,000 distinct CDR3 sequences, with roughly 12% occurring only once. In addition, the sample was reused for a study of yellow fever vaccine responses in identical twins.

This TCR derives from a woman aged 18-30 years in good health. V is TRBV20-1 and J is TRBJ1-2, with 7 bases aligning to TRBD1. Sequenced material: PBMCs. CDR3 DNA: TGCAGTGCTAGAAGTTATCCCCGGGACAGAACCTATGGCTACACCTTC. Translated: CSARSYPRDRTYGYTF.